These 26 T cell receptor beta chains were all obtained from the same sample, sequenced in a study of cytomegalovirus exposure and HLA in healthy donors. PCR employed 60 Vbeta and 13 Jbeta primers. Produced via immunoSEQ multiplex PCR; TCRdb's table is partial and in-frame only. Altogether about 130,000 clones are present, around 63% being singletons, with the ten largest covering approximately 1.6%. Material: PBMCs. The receptors originated from a human donor in good health.

This clone showed up just a few times. The chain combines TRBV7-6 with TRBJ2-5, with unresolved D. The V gene's germline CDR1 is SGHVS and CDR2 FNYEAQ. V was pared by 1 base and J by 1 base, with 7 bases between. The CDR3 totals 14 residues. The CDR3 DNA follows: TGTGCCAGCAGCTTAGGCCCACTCCAAGAGACCCAGTACTTC. This codes for CASSLGPLQETQYF. The complete variable domain, with remaining parts taken from reference TRBV7-6 and TRBJ2-5, reads GAGVSQSPRYKVTKRGQDVALRCDPISGHVSLYWYRQALGQGPEFLTYFNYEAQQDKSGLPNDRFSAERPEGSISTLTIQRTEQRDSAMYRCASSLGPLQETQYFGPGTRLLVL.

The chain carries TRBV5-3 and TRBJ2-7; D remains unclear. TRBV5-3 is an ORF, and what it does is uncertain. The CDR3 is made up of 15 amino acids. With 3 bases removed from V and 0 bases from J, the gap between germline ends came to 13 bases. The DNA for the CDR3 is TGTGCCAGAAGCTACACCCAGGTGGTCTCCTACGAGCAGTACTTC. This encodes CARSYTQVVSYEQYF.

The chain joins TRBV5-1 to TRBJ2-1; 8 bases align to TRBD1. CDR1 and CDR2 (germline): SGHRS, YFSETQ. CDR3 length: 15 amino acids. The V gene end was trimmed by 3 bases and the J gene end by 4 bases; junction bases not matched to a gene: 6. CDR3 region: CASSSTGGSYNEQFF. For the CDR3, the DNA is TGCGCCAGCAGCTCTACAGGGGGGTCGTACAATGAGCAGTTCTTC.

This clone was seen a handful of times. The chain links TRBV7-2 to TRBJ2-7; 7 nucleotides line up with TRBD2. CDR1 and CDR2 (germline): SGHTA, FQGNSA. The CDR3 has 13 amino acids. V lost 5 bases to trimming and J lost 6 bases; unmatched junction nucleotides: 7. The DNA for the CDR3 is TGTGCCAGCAGCCCCATTGGGGGGGTCGAGCAGTACTTC. As protein: CASSPIGGVEQYF.

The gene calls are TRBV18 and TRBJ2-5; 8 nucleotides align to TRBD1. There are 13 residues in the CDR3. Trimming cost V 5 bases and J 4 bases; bases outside gene matches: 3. Germline assignment: CDR1 KGHSH and CDR2 LQKENI. The CDR3 sequence: CASSSDRVETQYF. The CDR3, as DNA: TGTGCCAGCTCATCGGACAGGGTAGAGACCCAGTACTTC.

The CDR3 DNA reads TGCAGTGCAGAAAGGAGGACCCAGTACTTC. This sequence encodes CSAERRTQYF. This chain uses TRBV20-1 with TRBJ2-5; D not resolved. The CDR3 is made up of 10 amino acids. Looked up from germline, CDR1 is DFQATT and CDR2 is SNEGSKA (reference sequence). The ends were cut back, 6 bases at V and 7 bases at J, with 9 bases in the middle.

The chain joins TRBV2 to TRBJ2-2, with TRBD2 matching 10 bases. The CDR3 is 16 amino acids. Germline V gene lookup returns CDR1 SNHLY and CDR2 FYNNEI. The V gene end was trimmed by 7 bases and the J gene end by 6 bases; junction bases not matched to a gene: 11. CDR3 nucleotides: TGTGCCAGCAAAATAATAGCGGGAGGCGGTGCCGGGGAGCTGTTTTTT. Amino acid sequence: CASKIIAGGGAGELFF.

This chain joins TRBV18 and TRBJ2-2, with D maybe TRBD2 (5 bases). Trimming took 2 bases from V and 7 from J, leaving 8 bases between them. Per the germline V gene, CDR1 is KGHSH and CDR2 is LQKENI. The length of the CDR3 is 13 residues. The CDR3 nucleotides are TGTGCCAGCTCACCAACGGGGAACGGGGAGCTGTTTTTT. This codes for CASSPTGNGELFF.

There are a few counts of this clone. The genes are TRBV28 and TRBJ2-7; 14 bases match TRBD2. Germline CDR1 MDHEN, CDR2 SYDVKM. V was clipped by 2 bases and J by 3 bases; unmatched bases: 0. This CDR3 has 15 amino acids. The CDR3 DNA sequence: TGTGCCAGCAGTTTAGGACTAGCGGGAGGCTACGAGCAGTACTTC. As protein: CASSLGLAGGYEQYF.

Only a few counts were recorded for this clone. The chain recombines TRBV11-3 with TRBJ1-2; D is perhaps TRBD1 (6 bases). Trimming took off 0 bases at V and 8 bases at J, with 22 bases between the two ends. The CDR3 length is 17 residues. The germline V gene encodes CDR1 SGHNT and CDR2 YENEEA. The CDR3 bases are TGTGCCAGCAGCTTAGATCAGGGCAGGGGTGTACGGCGCGGCTACACCTTC. This translates into CASSLDQGRGVRRGYTF.

This sequence joins TRBV28 and TRBJ2-7; D may be TRBD2 (7 bases). Germline V gene lookup returns CDR1 MDHEN and CDR2 SYDVKM. This CDR3 contains 14 residues. V lost 3 bases and J lost 4, with 13 bases in between. CDR3 DNA sequence: TGTGCCAGCAGTTTTGGGGGGGCTCGATACGAGCAGTACTTC. It translates to CASSFGGARYEQYF.

The chain recombines TRBV7-9 with TRBJ2-1; 7 bases agree with TRBD1. CDR1 is SEHNR and CDR2 is FQNEAQ in the germline V gene (reference sequence). The CDR3 runs 18 residues. J lost 4 bases, V lost 1 base, and 13 bases had no gene match. CDR3 sequence: CASSLVAAAGGDYNEQFF. DNA of the CDR3: TGTGCCAGCAGCTTAGTAGCTGCGGCAGGGGGTGATTACAATGAGCAGTTCTTC.

This clone was detected only a few times. The genes are TRBV4-3 and TRBJ2-7, with 12 bases that match TRBD1. The length of the CDR3 is 20 residues. The germline gives CDR1 LGHNA, CDR2 YSLEER. V lost 1 base, J lost 4 bases, and 17 bases stayed unmatched. CDR3 bases: TGCGCCAGCAGCCAAGGATGGGGCGGCGGGACAGGGGGCCGGTGGTACGAGCAGTACTTC. Protein product: CASSQGWGGGTGGRWYEQYF.

The genes are TRBV19 and TRBJ2-1; the match to TRBD2 covers 8 bases. CDR1 is LNHDA and CDR2 is SQIVND in the germline V gene (reference sequence). V shed 3 bases and J 1 base; nucleotides not matched to a gene: 2. CDR3 length: 15 residues. CDR3 in amino acids: CASSIGGRSYNEQFF. The CDR3 DNA reads TGTGCCAGTAGTATTGGCGGGAGGTCCTACAATGAGCAGTTCTTC.

There are a few counts of this clone. The chain links TRBV7-9 to TRBJ2-7; 15 nucleotides line up with TRBD2. Germline V gives CDR1 SEHNR, CDR2 FQNEAQ (reference sequence). The CDR3 is made up of 17 amino acids. With 3 bases clipped from V and 6 bases from J, the junction kept 9 bases outside the gene matches. CDR3 DNA: TGTGCCAGCAGCTTTGCTGCCGGGACTAGCGGGAGGACCGAGCAGTACTTC. Protein: CASSFAAGTSGRTEQYF.

The count of this clone is one. At one of its ends the junction is not consistent with the germline gene, which may arise from a read error. The chain carries TRBV7-7 and TRBJ1-1; D not resolved. Germline V CDR1 and CDR2: SSHAT, FNYEAQ (reference sequence). The CDR3 has 14 residues. This CDR3 reads CASSESLTNTEAFF. The CDR3 DNA is TGTGCTAGCAGCGAGTCTTTAACGAACACTGAAGCTTTCTTT.

This chain uses TRBV4-3 with TRBJ2-2; 10 nucleotides align to TRBD2. The CDR3 has 18 amino acids. Germline CDR1 reads LGHNA; CDR2 reads YSLEER. Trimming took 0 bases from V and 6 from J; bases not matched to a gene: 10. The CDR3 bases are TGCGCCAGCAGCCAAGAGAGGGCTAGCGGGAGAAGTGCCGGGGAGCTGTTTTTT. Residues: CASSQERASGRSAGELFF.

The V call is TRBV28, the J call TRBJ2-7, with 13 bases aligning to TRBD2. The junction had 12 bases not matched to a gene; V was cut back by 4 bases and J by 3 bases. CDR1 and CDR2 from the germline V gene are MDHEN and SYDVKM. The CDR3 is 18 residues long. This CDR3 reads CASSSWTSGSELSYEQYF. The CDR3 DNA follows: TGTGCCAGCAGTTCTTGGACTAGCGGGAGTGAGTTGAGCTACGAGCAGTACTTC.

V gene TRBV11-3 combines with J gene TRBJ2-3, with TRBD2 as a possible D gene (6 bases). CDR3 size: 15 residues. Per the germline V gene, CDR1 is SGHNT and CDR2 is YENEEA. V lost 5 bases to trimming and J lost 2 bases, with 14 bases between them. The CDR3 region is CASSPSTSVTDTQYF. For the CDR3, the DNA is TGTGCCAGCAGCCCCTCGACTAGTGTCACAGATACGCAGTATTTT.

The rearrangement links TRBV7-8 to TRBJ2-1, with TRBD2 matching 8 bases. Germline V gives CDR1 SGHVS, CDR2 FQNEAQ. The CDR3 is made up of 15 amino acids. J lost 4 bases, V lost 1 base, and 3 bases had no gene match. CDR3 in amino acids: CASSLVAGIYNEQFF. CDR3 sequence (DNA): TGTGCCAGCAGCTTAGTAGCGGGAATATACAATGAGCAGTTCTTC.

The chain combines TRBV5-6 with TRBJ1-1, with D hard to call. Germline values: CDR1 SGHDT, CDR2 YYEEEE. The V and J ends lost 2 bases and 1 base respectively, with 9 bases between them. The CDR3 consists of 14 residues. The CDR3 region is CASSFTVRNTEAFF. For the CDR3, the DNA is TGTGCCAGCAGCTTCACAGTTCGGAACACTGAAGCTTTCTTT.

V is TRBV4-1 and J is TRBJ2-5, with TRBD2 identical over 14 bases. CDR1 is MGHRA and CDR2 is YSYEKL in the germline V gene. This CDR3 is built from 16 residues. Trimming at V came to 1 base and at J to 5 bases, leaving 3 bases not matched to a gene. DNA for the CDR3: TGCGCCAGCAGCCAAGTGGGACTAGCGGGAGTTGAGACCCAGTACTTC. Its protein is CASSQVGLAGVETQYF.

This chain uses TRBV27 with TRBJ2-7; 13 bases fit TRBD2. V shed 7 bases and J 2 bases; nucleotides not matched to a gene: 5. The CDR3 extends over 15 amino acids. Germline-derived CDR1 and CDR2 are MNHEY and SMNVEV (reference sequence). The CDR3 sequence is CASTGTSGIAYEQYF. The CDR3 bases are TGTGCCAGCACGGGGACTAGCGGGATCGCCTACGAGCAGTACTTC.

V is TRBV28 and J is TRBJ1-5; D not resolved. V was pared by 7 bases and J by 2 bases, with 6 bases between. In germline, CDR1 is MDHEN, CDR2 SYDVKM. The CDR3 is 12 residues long. CDR3 DNA sequence: TGTGCCAGCACCTCCGGCAATCAGCCCCAGCATTTT. Translation: CASTSGNQPQHF.

This chain uses TRBV14 with TRBJ1-1, with TRBD1 matching 7 bases. CDR1 and CDR2 from the germline V gene are SGHDN and FVKESK. There are 14 residues in the CDR3. V gave up 1 base and J gave up 5 bases; unmatched junction bases: 4. The CDR3 bases are TGTGCCAGCAGCCAAGGACAGGGCGGGACTGAAGCTTTCTTT. This gives the protein CASSQGQGGTEAFF.

The J gene is TRBJ1-2, the V gene TRBV10-1; D gene ambiguous. The ends were cut back, 3 bases at V and 10 bases at J, with 15 bases in the middle. There are 13 residues in the CDR3. Germline-derived CDR1 and CDR2 are WNHNN and SYGVQD (reference sequence). This CDR3 reads CASSEGRYSNYTF. CDR3 bases: TGCGCCAGCAGTGAAGGTCGTTACAGTAACTACACCTTC.